Presented here are 25 T cell receptor beta chains from one specimen sequenced in a study of siplizumab effects on memory and regulatory T cells. The repertoire was sequenced with immunoSEQ multiplex PCR; TCRdb's copy has only in-frame clones and lacks some. The sample includes about 87,000 clones, roughly 87% of them seen just once. Sequences were obtained from Tregs sorted from blood. The receptors come from a human donor in good health.

Here the CDR3 reads CASRDRGPSWHQPQHF. CDR3 sequence (DNA): TGTGCCAGCCGGGACAGGGGGCCCTCGTGGCATCAGCCCCAGCATTTT. The J gene is TRBJ1-5, the V gene TRBV7-9; TRBD1 agrees at 12 bases. The CDR3 runs 16 residues. J gave up 5 bases and V 8 bases, and 10 bases lay outside the gene matches. Germline V lookup: CDR1 SEHNR, CDR2 FQNEAQ (reference sequence).

The J gene is TRBJ2-7, the V gene TRBV6-5; perhaps TRBD1 as D (6 bases). Germline-derived CDR1 and CDR2 are MNHEY and SVGAGI. Trimming shortened V by 4 bases and J by 6 bases, and 7 bases separated the two germline ends. The CDR3 contains 11 residues. In DNA, the CDR3 is TGTGCCAGCAGTTCCAGGGGCGAGCAGTACTTC. Protein product: CASSSRGEQYF.

The chain combines TRBV6-1 with TRBJ1-5; 7 bases align to TRBD1. Germline V gene sequence: CDR1 MNHNS, CDR2 SASEGT. This CDR3 is built from 12 residues. V trimming: 8 bases; J trimming: 6 bases; junction bases outside the gene matches: 4. CDR3 in DNA: TGTGCCAGCCAGGCAGGGGGTCAGCCCCAGCATTTT. Protein: CASQAGGQPQHF.

The CDR3 reads CASSLFSTGELFF. CDR3 nucleotides: TGTGCCAGCAGTTTATTTTCCACCGGGGAGCTGTTTTTT. The chain has TRBV28 and TRBJ2-2; D is unresolved. V lost 1 base and J 4 bases, leaving 4 bases between the germline ends. Germline CDR1 reads MDHEN; CDR2 reads SYDVKM. CDR3 length equals 13 residues.

The rearrangement links TRBV19 to TRBJ2-7; D not certain. Deletions cut 8 bases from V and 4 bases from J, with 15 bases between. The CDR3 runs 13 residues. Germline CDR1 reads LNHDA; CDR2 reads SQIVND (reference sequence). As DNA, the CDR3 is TGTGCCAGTCGTAGAACCAACTCATACGAGCAGTACTTC. As protein: CASRRTNSYEQYF.

This sequence joins TRBV10-3 and TRBJ2-5; D is ambiguous. V gave up 0 bases and J gave up 1 base, with 6 bases separating them. This CDR3 contains 14 residues. Germline CDR1 reads ENHRY; CDR2 reads SYGVKD. CDR3 sequence reads: CAISESSTQETQYF. The CDR3 region has the DNA TGTGCCATCAGTGAGTCCAGTACCCAAGAGACCCAGTACTTC.

This clone has only one observation. The rearrangement uses TRBV18 and TRBJ2-5; 9 positions match TRBD2. The CDR3 is made up of 15 amino acids. The junction had 8 bases not matched to a gene; V was cut back by 6 bases and J by 3 bases. Germline assignment: CDR1 KGHSH and CDR2 LQKENI. The CDR3 DNA reads TGTGCCAGCTCGCCGCAGACTAGCGGAAAAGAGACCCAGTACTTC. Amino acids: CASSPQTSGKETQYF.

The chain carries TRBV6-1 and TRBJ2-5; D is uncertain. The V gene lost 2 bases and the J gene lost 9 bases, with 10 bases spanning the gap. The germline V gene has CDR1 MNHNS and CDR2 SASEGT. The CDR3 is 12 residues long. The CDR3 protein is CASSEQGMAQYF. The CDR3 DNA is TGTGCCAGCAGTGAACAAGGTATGGCCCAGTACTTC.

Only a few counts were recorded for this clone. V is TRBV28 and J is TRBJ1-1; a weak D match, TRBD1 (5 bases). V shed 6 bases and J shed 7 bases, with 6 bases lying between them. Germline V gives CDR1 MDHEN, CDR2 SYDVKM. The CDR3 runs to 10 residues. The CDR3 nucleotides are TGTGCCAGCAGACAGGTTGAAGCTTTCTTT. This gives the protein CASRQVEAFF. The complete variable domain, with remaining parts taken from reference TRBV28 and TRBJ1-1, reads DVKVTQSSRYLVKRTGEKVFLECVQDMDHENMFWYRQDPGLGLRLIYFSYDVKMKEKGDIPEGYSVSREKKERFSLILESASTNQTSMYLCASRQVEAFFGQGTRLTVV.

This sequence joins TRBV7-2 and TRBJ2-1, with TRBD2 identical over 10 bases. CDR1 is SGHTA and CDR2 is FQGNSA in the germline V gene. V lost 3 bases and J lost 13; bases outside the gene matches: 6. CDR3 length: 13 residues. The CDR3 DNA follows: TGTGCCAGCAGCTTGCGCCTAGCGGGGGAACAGTTCTTC. Amino acid sequence: CASSLRLAGEQFF. Complete variable domain (other parts from reference TRBV7-2 and TRBJ2-1): GAGVSQSPSNKVTEKGKDVELRCDPISGHTALYWYRQSLGQGLEFLIYFQGNSAPDKSGLPSDRFSAERTGGSVSTLTIQRTQQEDSAVYLCASSLRLAGEQFFGPGTRLTVL.

The CDR3, as DNA: TGTGCCAGCAGCTTCGGAGGACTCCCGGGAAACACCATATATTTT. Protein sequence: CASSFGGLPGNTIYF. This sequence joins TRBV5-5 and TRBJ1-3; D is undetermined. Germline values: CDR1 SGHKS, CDR2 YYEKEE (reference sequence). The length of the CDR3 is 15 residues. V lost 2 bases to trimming and J lost 4 bases, with 13 bases between them.

This chain joins TRBV5-6 and TRBJ2-7, with 14 bases identical to TRBD2. From germline, CDR1 is SGHDT and CDR2 YYEEEE. The CDR3 is 14 amino acids. Trimming at V came to 4 bases and at J to 8 bases, leaving 5 bases not matched to a gene. The CDR3 protein is CASSPGTSGGQQYF. CDR3 in DNA: TGTGCCAGCAGCCCCGGGACTAGCGGGGGCCAGCAGTACTTC.

This clone was seen once. The chain carries TRBV5-1 and TRBJ2-5; possibly TRBD1 for D (6 bases). The CDR3 sequence is 15 residues long. Trimming removed 2 bases at V and 4 bases at J, with 15 bases between. Germline assignment: CDR1 SGHRS and CDR2 YFSETQ. As DNA, the CDR3 is TGCGCCAGCAGCTTAGCAGGGGCGCTCGTAGAGACCCAGTACTTC. This sequence encodes CASSLAGALVETQYF.

The chain links TRBV7-2 to TRBJ2-7, with TRBD1 matching 8 bases. The junction had 4 bases not matched to a gene; V was cut back by 2 bases and J by 1 base. Germline lookup yields CDR1 SGHTA and CDR2 FQGNSA. The CDR3 spans 15 residues. The CDR3 loop reads CASSLRRDRSYEQYF. The CDR3 DNA follows: TGTGCCAGCAGCTTACGGCGGGACAGGTCCTACGAGCAGTACTTC.

This chain links TRBV19 with TRBJ1-5; D is possibly TRBD1 (5 bases). There are 13 residues in the CDR3. In germline, CDR1 is LNHDA, CDR2 SQIVND (reference sequence). V was cut by 2 bases and J by 11 bases, with 13 bases left in between. The CDR3 is CASSIRGTRAQHF. CDR3 in DNA: TGTGCCAGTAGTATAAGAGGAACCAGGGCCCAGCATTTT.

CDR3 amino acids: CASSYRVSYEQYF. Written as DNA, the CDR3 is TGTGCCAGCAGTTACAGGGTCTCCTACGAGCAGTACTTC. The chain links TRBV6-5 to TRBJ2-7; D is unclear. The CDR3 is 13 amino acids. Germline loops: CDR1 MNHEY, CDR2 SVGAGI. V dropped 2 bases and J dropped 0 bases, with 5 bases sitting between them.

This sequence joins TRBV4-3 and TRBJ2-3; D uncertain. V shed 0 bases and J shed 0 bases, with 13 bases lying between them. There are 17 residues in the CDR3. Looked up from germline, CDR1 is LGHNA and CDR2 is YSLEER. The CDR3 nucleotides are TGCGCCAGCAGCCAAGATCGTGGCACGTCTAGCACAGATACGCAGTATTTT. The encoded protein is CASSQDRGTSSTDTQYF.

This clone was detected only a few times. The V call is TRBV6-6, the J call TRBJ2-7, with 9 bases matching TRBD1. The CDR3 loop spans 14 amino acids. The J segment lost 4 bases and the V segment lost 7 bases, leaving 8 bases of the junction unmatched. CDR1 is MNHNY, CDR2 SVGAGI, per germline (reference sequence). CDR3 bases: TGTGCCAGCAACCCACAGGGGGCAAAATACGAGCAGTACTTC. Its translation is CASNPQGAKYEQYF.

The J gene is TRBJ2-7, the V gene TRBV5-1, with 10 bases aligning to TRBD1. The CDR3 is made up of 16 amino acids. Trimming cost V 0 bases and J 6 bases; bases outside gene matches: 9. The germline V gene encodes CDR1 SGHRS and CDR2 YFSETQ. The CDR3 nucleotides read TGCGCCAGCAGCTTGGTCAGACAGGGGGCCTCTCTCGAGCAGTACTTC. Protein sequence: CASSLVRQGASLEQYF.

The chain is built from TRBV27 and TRBJ2-3; D gene uncertain. Trimming left V 5 bases short and J 3 bases short, with 18 bases between. Germline loops: CDR1 MNHEY, CDR2 SMNVEV (reference sequence). CDR3 length: 16 residues. The DNA for the CDR3 is TGTGCCAGCAGTGTCTTAAACCTAATCGGGACAGATACGCAGTATTTT. This translates into CASSVLNLIGTDTQYF.

This clone rates as medium-sized (0.01 to 0.1%). The chain combines TRBV18 with TRBJ2-5; the D is unclear. CDR1 and CDR2 from the germline V gene are KGHSH and LQKENI. V was trimmed by 3 bases and J by 4 bases, leaving 6 bases between them. The CDR3 is 12 residues long. CDR3: CASSPGTETQYF. Written as DNA, the CDR3 is TGTGCCAGCTCACCTGGTACAGAGACCCAGTACTTC. The complete variable domain, with remaining parts taken from reference TRBV18 and TRBJ2-5, reads NAGVMQNPRHLVRRRGQEARLRCSPMKGHSHVYWYRQLPEEGLKFMVYLQKENIIDESGMPKERFSAEFPKEGPSILRIQQVVRGDSAAYFCASSPGTETQYFGPGTRLLVL.

The V gene is TRBV6-1, the J gene TRBJ2-7; TRBD1 agrees at 7 bases. V lost 2 bases and J lost 4; bases outside the gene matches: 8. Germline V CDR1 and CDR2: MNHNS, SASEGT. CDR3 length: 15 residues. The CDR3 sequence: CASSEPGGISYEQYF. Here the CDR3 DNA reads TGTGCCAGCAGTGAACCAGGGGGAATATCATACGAGCAGTACTTC.

V and J are TRBV7-2 and TRBJ1-2; no reliable D call. CDR1 and CDR2 from the germline V gene are SGHTA and FQGNSA. V lost 1 base and J 6 bases, leaving 15 bases between the germline ends. This CDR3 has 15 amino acids. This chain's CDR3 is CASSLESRASNGYTF. In DNA form, the CDR3 reads TGTGCCAGCAGCTTAGAATCGCGGGCCTCAAATGGCTACACCTTC.

The chain's CDR3 is CASSFFDSRNSPLHF. The CDR3, as DNA: TGCGCCAGCAGCTTTTTCGACAGCCGTAATTCACCCCTCCACTTT. J is TRBJ1-6 and V is TRBV5-1, with a tentative D call TRBD1 (5 bases). The CDR3 covers 15 residues. Trimming took 2 bases from V and 6 from J, leaving 12 bases between them. Germline CDR1 is SGHRS and CDR2 is YFSETQ.

The genes are TRBV5-1 and TRBJ2-7, with 7 nucleotides matching TRBD1. The CDR3 spans 14 residues. From germline, CDR1 is SGHRS and CDR2 YFSETQ. Trimming cost V 4 bases and J 3 bases; bases outside gene matches: 7. The CDR3 DNA reads TGCGCCAGCAGCCCGGGACAGTCCTTCTACGAGCAGTACTTC. Encoded protein: CASSPGQSFYEQYF. The full variable domain, rest sourced from reference TRBV5-1 and TRBJ2-7, is KAGVTQTPRYLIKTRGQQVTLSCSPISGHRSVSWYQQTPGQGLQFLFEYFSETQRNKGNFPGRFSGRQFSNSRSEMNVSTLELGDSALYLCASSPGQSFYEQYFGPGTRLTVT.